The clone carrying this TCR beta chain has just one count. What it binds is unknown. This record belongs to a study of cytomegalovirus exposure and HLA in healthy donors. Regarding donors, all were healthy bone marrow donors. Trimming removed 5 bases at V and 4 bases at J, with 18 bases between. This CDR3 region has 15 residues. The germline V gene has CDR1 SEHNR and CDR2 FQNEAQ (reference sequence). Findings and limits, study-wide: Previous analysis showed most TCR beta V segments were productive about 90% or about 30% of the time. Many donors carried some public TCRs, although rarity characterized most TCR sequences. Confirmation was obtained in vitro that a few CMV-associated chains are specific for CMV antigens.

Researchers ran the PCR with 60 Vbeta and 13 Jbeta primers. Generated by immunoSEQ multiplex PCR, the TCRdb table keeps only in-frame clones and is missing some. Of 150,000 to 200,000 clones listed, approximately 81% are singletons. Sequenced input: PBMCs. The chain recombines TRBV7-9 with TRBJ2-7; perhaps TRBD1 as D (6 bases). This TCR came from a man aged 18 to 35 in good health and CMV-seropositive. The CDR3 reads CASSPTGPRNYEQYF. Here the CDR3 DNA reads TGTGCCAGCAGCCCCACAGGGCCCCGTAATTACGAGCAGTACTTC.